A single T cell receptor (beta chain) is shown here with its context. Assay: immunoSEQ multiplex PCR; the TCRdb copy retains only in-frame clones and omits some. Of tens of thousands of clones listed, 80% to 95% were seen once; the top ten hold about 3.9%. Losses at the gene ends were 2 bases for V and 7 bases for J; bases not matched to a gene: 10. Germline CDR1 reads KGHSH; CDR2 reads LQKENI. The CDR3 length is 15 residues. This record belongs to a study of technical replicates of blood from a handful of donors. The clonotype comes from a human donor in good health. Some clones in this sample may be carry-over from other donors' samples. The sample was PBMCs. J is TRBJ1-2 and V is TRBV18; 7 bases line up with TRBD1. The CDR3, as DNA: TGTGCCAGCTCACCAGCCGGGACAGCGGAGGGTGGCTACACCTTC. This codes for CASSPAGTAEGGYTF. Supplemented by reference TRBV18 and TRBJ1-2, the full variable domain reads NAGVMQNPRHLVRRRGQEARLRCSPMKGHSHVYWYRQLPEEGLKFMVYLQKENIIDESGMPKERFSAEFPKEGPSILRIQQVVRGDSAAYFCASSPAGTAEGGYTFGSGTRLTVV.